The 20 T cell receptor beta chains below all came from one sample that was sequenced in a study of T cell responses to AZD1222 COVID-19 vaccine. Libraries were prepared by immunoSEQ multiplex PCR; TCRdb keeps only in-frame clonotypes and omits some of them. The sample lists about 90,000 clones, 88% occurring once. The specimen comprised peripheral blood, sampled on day 0 of AZD1222 vaccination. These receptors all come from an adult in good health.

The rearrangement joins TRBV5-6 to TRBJ2-7; D is unresolved. The CDR3 runs to 12 residues. Germline lookup yields CDR1 SGHDT and CDR2 YYEEEE. Between the trimmed V and J ends, which lost 2 bases and 1 base, there was a span of 4 bases. CDR3 nucleotides: TGTGCCAGCAGCTTCAAATCCTACGAGCAGTACTTC. It codes for CASSFKSYEQYF.

This chain links TRBV6-5 with TRBJ2-7, with 8 nucleotides matching TRBD1. Germline trimming cut 6 bases from V and 4 bases from J; bases unmatched to any gene: 11. The CDR3 extends over 15 amino acids. CDR1 and CDR2 from the germline V gene are MNHEY and SVGAGI. The CDR3: CASRAGTGLRYEQYF. CDR3 coding DNA: TGTGCCAGCAGAGCCGGGACAGGCCTAAGGTACGAGCAGTACTTC.

This rearrangement joins TRBV10-3 to TRBJ2-7; perhaps TRBD1 as D (6 bases). The CDR3 has 14 residues. Trimming pared 2 bases from V and 0 bases from J, leaving 8 bases between. Germline loops: CDR1 ENHRY, CDR2 SYGVKD. The CDR3 DNA reads TGTGCCATCAGTGAGGGGGGCCTCTCCTACGAGCAGTACTTC. This translates into CAISEGGLSYEQYF.

The sample holds one count of this clone. The J gene is TRBJ2-1, the V gene TRBV6-5, with 8 bases lining up with TRBD1. After removal of 2 bases from V and 5 bases from J, the junction contained 5 bases not matched to a gene. This CDR3 region has 15 residues. Germline CDR1 and CDR2: MNHEY and SVGAGI. As DNA, the CDR3 is TGTGCCAGCAGTTACAGGGGACAGGCCCACAATGAGCAGTTCTTC. Translated: CASSYRGQAHNEQFF.

For this clone: The same CDR3 also results from other DNA sequences found in this sample. The rearrangement links TRBV6-2 or TRBV6-3 to TRBJ1-1; D unclear. V was trimmed by 0 bases and J by 5 bases, leaving 10 bases between them. The CDR3 extends over 14 amino acids. The V gene's germline CDR1 is MNHEY and CDR2 SVGEGT. Here the CDR3 reads CASSYSGGRTEAFF. CDR3 coding DNA: TGTGCCAGCAGTTACTCAGGTGGGAGGACTGAAGCTTTCTTT.

This chain uses TRBV7-9 with TRBJ1-1, with a weak D call TRBD1 (6 bases). The germline gives CDR1 SEHNR, CDR2 FQNEAQ (reference sequence). The CDR3 sequence is 14 residues long. Trimming cost V 3 bases and J 6 bases, with 14 bases left between them. In DNA form, the CDR3 reads TGTGCCAGCAGCTTTGGGAACAGGGCCCCTGAAGCTTTCTTT. Translation gives CASSFGNRAPEAFF.

The chain joins TRBV7-2 to TRBJ2-1; D uncertain. The ends were cut back, 0 bases at V and 3 bases at J, with 9 bases in the middle. Germline V gene lookup returns CDR1 SGHTA and CDR2 FQGNSA. The length of the CDR3 is 15 residues. The CDR3 protein is CASSLALDLYNEQFF. In DNA form, the CDR3 reads TGTGCCAGCAGCTTAGCCCTCGACCTCTACAATGAGCAGTTCTTC.

CDR3 bases: TGCGCCAGCAGTCAATCCTTTTCTAGGAACACTGAAGCTTTCTTT. Translation gives CASSQSFSRNTEAFF. This chain connects TRBV23-1 to TRBJ1-1; D remains ambiguous. TRBV23-1 is labeled an ORF, and its function is uncertain. Trimming removed 0 bases from V and 1 base from J, with 9 bases in between. The CDR3 runs to 15 residues.

A single count supports this clone. The J gene is TRBJ2-1, the V gene TRBV7-2; TRBD2 matches at 8 bases. The CDR3 covers 14 residues. Trimming cost V 4 bases and J 12 bases; bases outside gene matches: 11. Per germline, CDR1 SGHTA and CDR2 FQGNSA. The chain's CDR3 is CASSSRVSGMGQFF. The CDR3 coding sequence is TGTGCCAGCAGCTCGAGGGTTAGCGGGATGGGGCAGTTCTTC.

This clone was recorded once. Here the CDR3 reads CASRPGGVETQYF. In DNA form, the CDR3 reads TGTGCCAGTAGACCAGGGGGCGTTGAGACCCAGTACTTC. The genes are TRBV19 and TRBJ2-5, with 8 bases lining up with TRBD1. After removal of 6 bases from V and 5 bases from J, the junction contained 5 bases not matched to a gene. Germline-derived CDR1 and CDR2 are LNHDA and SQIVND (reference sequence). This CDR3 comprises 13 residues.

V usage is TRBV2 and J usage is TRBJ2-6; D unresolved. Trimming removed 4 bases at V and 0 bases at J, with 4 bases between. Per germline, CDR1 SNHLY and CDR2 FYNNEI. This CDR3 comprises 14 residues. CDR3 coding DNA: TGTGCCAGCAGTGCGCGCTCTGGGGCCAACGTCCTGACTTTC. It specifies CASSARSGANVLTF. Full variable domain (missing parts from reference TRBV2 and TRBJ2-6): EPEVTQTPSHQVTQMGQEVILRCVPISNHLYFYWYRQILGQKVEFLVSFYNNEISEKSEIFDDQFSVERPDGSNFTLKIRSTKLEDSAMYFCASSARSGANVLTFGAGSRLTVL.

The chain employs TRBV30 and TRBJ1-1, with D possibly matching TRBD1 (5 bases). Germline lookup yields CDR1 GTSNPN and CDR2 SVGIG (reference sequence). V lost 4 bases, J lost 3 bases, and 12 bases lay in between. The CDR3 runs to 13 residues. CDR3 bases: TGTGCCTGGAAGCGCCAGGGATACACTGAAGCTTTCTTT. Translating it yields CAWKRQGYTEAFF.

V usage is TRBV3-1 (or the pseudogene TRBV3-2) and J usage is TRBJ1-3; D is unclear. CDR1 is LGHDT, CDR2 YNNKEL, per germline (reference sequence). The CDR3 totals 16 residues. Trimming took off 0 bases at V and 0 bases at J, with 9 bases between the two ends. CDR3 sequence (DNA): TGTGCCAGCAGCCAAGATATTGGAAGCTCTGGAAACACCATATATTTT. Encoded protein: CASSQDIGSSGNTIYF.

The V call is TRBV3-1 (or the pseudogene TRBV3-2), the J call TRBJ1-2; D unresolved. Germline loops: CDR1 LGHDT, CDR2 YNNKEL (reference sequence). V gave up 0 bases and J gave up 4 bases, with 6 bases separating them. The CDR3 spans 13 residues. In DNA form, the CDR3 reads TGTGCCAGCAGCCAAGAGGGCCTCTATGGCTACACCTTC. Its protein product is CASSQEGLYGYTF.

Here the CDR3 DNA reads TGTGCCAGCAGTACTCCGGGACAGGGTCATCAGCCCCAGCATTTT. It is translated as CASSTPGQGHQPQHF. The V call is TRBV28, the J call TRBJ1-5; 9 bases fit TRBD1. CDR3 length: 15 amino acids. Germline V gene data show CDR1 as MDHEN and CDR2 as SYDVKM. V dropped 5 bases and J dropped 5; count of bases not matched to a gene: 7.

The chain has TRBV18 and TRBJ1-1; the match to TRBD1 covers 8 bases. Germline V gene sequence: CDR1 KGHSH, CDR2 LQKENI. The CDR3 is 17 amino acids. V lost 0 bases and J lost 0; bases outside the gene matches: 6. The CDR3 region is CASSPPGPGGLNTEAFF. CDR3 coding DNA: TGTGCCAGCTCACCACCGGGGCCAGGGGGCTTGAACACTGAAGCTTTCTTT.

The CDR3 here is CASSLPQGTGALGSGNTIYF. CDR3 coding DNA: TGCGCCAGCAGCTTGCCCCAAGGGACAGGGGCCCTGGGGTCTGGAAACACCATATATTTT. The chain recombines TRBV5-1 with TRBJ1-3, with 10 bases matching TRBD1. V was clipped by 1 base and J by 1 base; unmatched bases: 14. Germline CDR1 is SGHRS and CDR2 is YFSETQ. There are 20 residues in the CDR3.

This chain links TRBV28 with TRBJ1-2, with D perhaps TRBD1 (5 bases). Trimming cost V 8 bases and J 4 bases, with 26 bases left between them. CDR3 length equals 17 residues. From germline, CDR1 is MDHEN and CDR2 SYDVKM. This chain's CDR3 is CASGILSVEGRVYGYTF. CDR3 nucleotides: TGTGCCAGCGGGATTCTTTCGGTTGAGGGGCGCGTCTATGGCTACACCTTC.

This clone was recorded only once. V gene TRBV19 combines with J gene TRBJ2-1; TRBD2 matches 12 bases. Trimming took 7 bases from V and 9 from J; bases not matched to a gene: 10. The CDR3 is made up of 15 amino acids. Germline assignment: CDR1 LNHDA and CDR2 SQIVND (reference sequence). CDR3 loop: CASKFPSGRAGEQFF. In DNA, the CDR3 is TGTGCCAGTAAGTTCCCTAGCGGGAGGGCTGGTGAGCAGTTCTTC.

The chain joins TRBV5-1 to TRBJ1-1; 11 bases line up with TRBD1. The V gene end was trimmed by 2 bases and the J gene end by 6 bases; junction bases not matched to a gene: 6. The CDR3 contains 15 residues. Germline CDR1 and CDR2: SGHRS and YFSETQ. The CDR3 spells CASSLSGTGGPEAFF. CDR3 DNA sequence: TGCGCCAGCAGCTTATCTGGGACAGGGGGGCCTGAAGCTTTCTTT.